This record covers a single T cell receptor beta chain. Its matching antigen is unknown. These data come from a study of T cell responses to AZD1222 COVID-19 vaccine. Study outcomes and limitations: Two AZD1222 doses significantly raised spike-specific TCR breadth and depth over controls. Females made up more of the donors, who were largely white British, and clonal diversity may have come out too low.

TCRdb's copy holds only in-frame clones and misses some; the assay was immunoSEQ multiplex PCR. The data contain approximately 120,000 clones, more than 80% of them singletons. Specimen: peripheral blood, collected on day 0 of AZD1222 vaccination. The clonotype comes from an adult in good health.

DNA of the CDR3: TGTGCCAGCAGAATAGAACAGATGAACACTGAAGCTTTCTTT. As protein: CASRIEQMNTEAFF. The V call is TRBV2, the J call TRBJ1-1, with D uncertain. This CDR3 comprises 14 residues. CDR1 and CDR2 (germline): SNHLY, FYNNEI. V shed 6 bases and J shed 0 bases, with 11 bases lying between them. Full variable domain (missing parts from reference TRBV2 and TRBJ1-1): EPEVTQTPSHQVTQMGQEVILRCVPISNHLYFYWYRQILGQKVEFLVSFYNNEISEKSEIFDDQFSVERPDGSNFTLKIRSTKLEDSAMYFCASRIEQMNTEAFFGQGTRLTVV.